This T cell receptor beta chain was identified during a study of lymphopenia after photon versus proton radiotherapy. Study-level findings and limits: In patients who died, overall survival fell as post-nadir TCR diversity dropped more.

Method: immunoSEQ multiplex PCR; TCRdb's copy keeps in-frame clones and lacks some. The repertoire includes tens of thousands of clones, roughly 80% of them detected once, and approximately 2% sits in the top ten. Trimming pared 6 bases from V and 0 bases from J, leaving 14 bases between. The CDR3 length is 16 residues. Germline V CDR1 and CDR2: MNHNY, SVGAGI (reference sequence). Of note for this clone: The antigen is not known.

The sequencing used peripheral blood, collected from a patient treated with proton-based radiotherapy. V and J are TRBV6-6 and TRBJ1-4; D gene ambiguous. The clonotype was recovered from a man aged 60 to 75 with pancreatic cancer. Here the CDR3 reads CASRRLQTATNEKLFF. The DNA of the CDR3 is TGTGCCAGCAGGCGTCTTCAGACTGCAACTAATGAAAAACTGTTTTTT.